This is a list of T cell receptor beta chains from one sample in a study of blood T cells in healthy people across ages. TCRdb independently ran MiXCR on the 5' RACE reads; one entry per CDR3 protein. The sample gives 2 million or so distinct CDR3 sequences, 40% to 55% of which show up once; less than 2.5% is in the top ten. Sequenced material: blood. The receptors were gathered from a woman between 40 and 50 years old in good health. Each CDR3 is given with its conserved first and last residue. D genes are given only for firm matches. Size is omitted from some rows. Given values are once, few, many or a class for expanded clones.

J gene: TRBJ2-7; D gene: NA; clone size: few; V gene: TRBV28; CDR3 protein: CASTPDQGYEQYF; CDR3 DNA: TGTGCCAGCACCCCCGATCAAGGCTACGAGCAGTACTTC
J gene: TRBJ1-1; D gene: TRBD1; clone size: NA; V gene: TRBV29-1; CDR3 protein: CSVRQGAGRNTEAFF; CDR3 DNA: TGCAGCGTTAGACAGGGGGCCGGTCGGAACACTGAAGCTTTCTTT
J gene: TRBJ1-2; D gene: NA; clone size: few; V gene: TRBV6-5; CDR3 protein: CASNPRMGLGYTF; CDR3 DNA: TGTGCCAGCAACCCCCGTATGGGGCTTGGCTACACCTTC
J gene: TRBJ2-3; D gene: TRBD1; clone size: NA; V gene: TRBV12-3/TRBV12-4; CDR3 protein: CASSLGTGRADTQYF; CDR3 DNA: TGTGCCAGCAGTTTAGGGACAGGGAGAGCCGATACGCAGTATTTT
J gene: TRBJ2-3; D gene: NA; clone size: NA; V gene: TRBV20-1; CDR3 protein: CSARRRGLTDTQYF; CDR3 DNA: TGCAGTGCGCGAAGGAGGGGCCTTACAGATACGCAGTATTTT
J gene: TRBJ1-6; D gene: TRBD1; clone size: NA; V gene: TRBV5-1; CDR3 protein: CASSWRTGKDSPLHF; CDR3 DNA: TGCGCCAGCAGCTGGAGGACAGGCAAGGATTCACCCCTCCACTTT
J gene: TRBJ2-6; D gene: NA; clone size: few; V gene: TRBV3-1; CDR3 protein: CASSQGAATIPSGANVLTF; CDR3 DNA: TGTGCCAGCAGCCAAGGGGCAGCCACTATTCCCTCTGGGGCCAACGTCCTGACTTTC
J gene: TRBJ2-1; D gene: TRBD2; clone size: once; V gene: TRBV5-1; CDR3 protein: CASSDRTSGNEQFF; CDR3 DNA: TGCGCCAGCAGCGATCGGACTAGCGGCAATGAGCAGTTCTTC
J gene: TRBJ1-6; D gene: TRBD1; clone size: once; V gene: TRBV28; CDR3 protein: CASRATGVWGSPLHF; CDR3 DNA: TGTGCCAGCAGGGCAACAGGGGTATGGGGTTCACCCCTCCACTTT
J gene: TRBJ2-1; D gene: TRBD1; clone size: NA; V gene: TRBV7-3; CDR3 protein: CASSLTTGIAYNEQFF; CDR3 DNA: TGTGCCAGCAGCTTGACGACAGGGATCGCCTACAATGAGCAGTTCTTC
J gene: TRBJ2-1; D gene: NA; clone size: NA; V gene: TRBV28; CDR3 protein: CASSLLSEGTSNEQFF; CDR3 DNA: TGTGCCAGCAGTTTATTGTCAGAGGGGACTTCCAATGAGCAGTTCTTC
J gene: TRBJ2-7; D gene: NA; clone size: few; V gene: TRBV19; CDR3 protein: CASSIGLNFEQYF; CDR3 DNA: TGTGCCAGTAGTATAGGACTTAACTTCGAGCAGTACTTC
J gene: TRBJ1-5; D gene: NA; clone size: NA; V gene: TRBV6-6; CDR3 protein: CASTLQGTQPQHF; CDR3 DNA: TGTGCCAGCACCCTACAGGGCACACAGCCCCAGCATTTT
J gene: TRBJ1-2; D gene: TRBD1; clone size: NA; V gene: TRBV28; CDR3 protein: CASSPATGVYYGYTF; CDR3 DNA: TGTGCCAGCAGTCCTGCTACAGGGGTTTACTATGGCTACACCTTC
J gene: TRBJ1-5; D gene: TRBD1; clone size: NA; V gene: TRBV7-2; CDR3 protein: CASSYLAGTGMVGQPQHF; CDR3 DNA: TGTGCCAGCAGCTACCTAGCCGGGACAGGGATGGTCGGTCAGCCCCAGCATTTT
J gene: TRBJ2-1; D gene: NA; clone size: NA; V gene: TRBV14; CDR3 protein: CASSQSSSPGQRLGGALNEQFF; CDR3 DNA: TGTGCCAGCAGTCAATCCTCATCGCCGGGACAGCGCCTCGGGGGGGCTCTGAATGAGCAGTTCTTC
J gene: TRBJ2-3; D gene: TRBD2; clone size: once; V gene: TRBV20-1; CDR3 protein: CSASGASGGRADTQYF; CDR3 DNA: TGCAGTGCTAGTGGGGCTAGCGGGGGGAGGGCAGATACGCAGTATTTT
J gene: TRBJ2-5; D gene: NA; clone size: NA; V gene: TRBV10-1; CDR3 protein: CASRLGRDLQETQYF; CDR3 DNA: TGCGCCAGCAGACTGGGGCGTGACCTTCAAGAGACCCAGTACTTC
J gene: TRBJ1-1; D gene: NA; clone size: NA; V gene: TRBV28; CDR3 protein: CASSPRIPRAFF; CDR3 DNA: TGTGCCAGCAGTCCACGAATCCCGAGGGCTTTCTTT
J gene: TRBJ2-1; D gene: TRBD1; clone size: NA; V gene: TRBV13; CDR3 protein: CASSWDRSQYNEQFF; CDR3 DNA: TGTGCCAGCAGCTGGGACAGGAGCCAATACAATGAGCAGTTCTTC
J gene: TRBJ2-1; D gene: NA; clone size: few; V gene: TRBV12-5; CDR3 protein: CASAKAGVGNNEQFF; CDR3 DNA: TGTGCTAGTGCCAAAGCTGGGGTCGGGAACAATGAGCAGTTCTTC
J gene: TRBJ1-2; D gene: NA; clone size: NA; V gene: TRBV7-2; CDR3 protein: CTSSFAGANYGYTF; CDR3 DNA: TGTACCAGCAGCTTTGCAGGGGCTAACTATGGCTACACCTTC
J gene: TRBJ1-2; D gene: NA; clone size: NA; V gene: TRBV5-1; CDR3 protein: CASSLDVGRFPNYGYTF; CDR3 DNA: TGCGCCAGCAGCTTGGATGTTGGCCGGTTCCCTAACTATGGCTACACCTTC
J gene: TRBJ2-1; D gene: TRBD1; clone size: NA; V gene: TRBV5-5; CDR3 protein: CASSQGTGGTFF; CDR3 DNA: TGTGCCAGCAGCCAGGGGACAGGGGGCACGTTCTTC
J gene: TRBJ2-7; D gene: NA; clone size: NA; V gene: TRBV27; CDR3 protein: CASSRGLYYEQYF; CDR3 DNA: TGTGCCAGCAGTCGCGGACTTTATTACGAGCAGTACTTC
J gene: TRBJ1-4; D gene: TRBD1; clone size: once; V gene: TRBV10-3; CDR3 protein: CAISDPGQGEKLFF; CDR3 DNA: TGTGCCATCAGTGACCCGGGACAGGGGGAAAAACTGTTTTTT
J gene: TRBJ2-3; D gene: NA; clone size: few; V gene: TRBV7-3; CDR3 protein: CASSPGQFGDTQYF; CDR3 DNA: TGTGCCAGCAGCCCAGGGCAGTTCGGGGATACGCAGTATTTT
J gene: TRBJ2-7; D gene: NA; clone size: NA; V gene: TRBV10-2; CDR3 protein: CASSQGPPYEQYF; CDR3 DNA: TGCGCCAGCAGTCAGGGACCTCCCTACGAGCAGTACTTC
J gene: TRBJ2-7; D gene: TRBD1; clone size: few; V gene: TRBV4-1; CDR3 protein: CASSHRTGTYEQYF; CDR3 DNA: TGCGCCAGCAGCCACCGGACAGGGACCTACGAGCAGTACTTC
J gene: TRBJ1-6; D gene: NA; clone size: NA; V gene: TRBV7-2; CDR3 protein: CASSSPGRTNSPLHF; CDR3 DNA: TGTGCCAGCAGTTCCCCGGGACGGACTAATTCACCCCTCCACTTT
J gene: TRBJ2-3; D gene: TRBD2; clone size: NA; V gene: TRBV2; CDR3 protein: CASRRQRGSTDTQYF; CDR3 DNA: TGTGCCAGCAGGCGCCAGCGGGGGAGCACAGATACGCAGTATTTT
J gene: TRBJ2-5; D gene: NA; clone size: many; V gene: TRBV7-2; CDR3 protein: CASSLLLRVETQYF; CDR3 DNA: TGTGCCAGCAGCCTTCTTCTCAGGGTAGAGACCCAGTACTTC
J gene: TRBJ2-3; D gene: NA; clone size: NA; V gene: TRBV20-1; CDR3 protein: CSASIGGAGSGDTQYF; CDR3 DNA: TGCAGTGCTAGTATTGGCGGGGCAGGGTCGGGAGATACGCAGTATTTT
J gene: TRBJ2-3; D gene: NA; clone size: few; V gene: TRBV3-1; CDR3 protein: CASSQGISDTQYF; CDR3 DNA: TGTGCCAGCAGCCAAGGGATTTCAGATACGCAGTATTTT
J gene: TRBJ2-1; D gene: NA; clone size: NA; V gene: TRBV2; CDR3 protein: CASSGGPSYNEQFF; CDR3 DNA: TGTGCCAGCAGTGGGGGGCCGTCCTACAATGAGCAGTTCTTC
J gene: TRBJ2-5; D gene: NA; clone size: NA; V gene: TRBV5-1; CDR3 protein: CASRRTTLRETQYF; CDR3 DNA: TGCGCCAGCAGACGGACCACCTTAAGAGAGACCCAGTACTTC